This T cell receptor (beta chain) was sequenced during a study of cytomegalovirus exposure and HLA in healthy donors. Primers: 60 Vbeta forward and 13 Jbeta reverse. The assay was immunoSEQ multiplex PCR, and TCRdb's table has in-frame clones only and misses some. The profile covers roughly 140,000 clones, with approximately 77% appearing a single time and 4.9% taken by the ten largest. Germline V CDR1 and CDR2: ENHRY, SYGVKD. V shed 5 bases and J 2 bases; nucleotides not matched to a gene: 5. The CDR3 spans 14 residues. Sequencing used PBMCs. This clonotype originated in a woman in her forties or fifties in good health and CMV-seronegative. The genes are TRBV10-3 and TRBJ2-7, with 8 bases that match TRBD1. The CDR3: CAISPGQATYEQYF. CDR3 coding DNA: TGTGCCATCAGTCCGGGACAGGCTACCTACGAGCAGTACTTC.